The sequence of this TCR beta chain was determined in a study of cytomegalovirus exposure and HLA in healthy donors. This clone was seen more than once but under ten times. Its antigen remains unknown. Study-wide results and limits: For presence/absence analyses, sequencing depth was assumed to be roughly uniform across donors. Earlier analysis found most TCR beta V segments productive about 87% or about 30% of the time. The classifier, whose performance was assessed in both the original and validation cohorts, reportedly diagnosed cytomegalovirus status with high specificity and sensitivity. Researchers counted approximately 160 TCR beta chains as cytomegalovirus-associated.

CDR3 length: 13 amino acids. CDR1 is MNHEY and CDR2 is SVGAGI in the germline V gene. The V gene lost 11 bases and the J gene lost 3 bases, with 16 bases spanning the gap. The study ran its PCR with 60 Vbeta and 13 Jbeta primers. Produced via immunoSEQ multiplex PCR; TCRdb's table is partial and in-frame only. The sample yields about 180,000 clones, 70% to 85% seen once. The chain is built from TRBV6-5 and TRBJ1-2, with D possibly being TRBD1 (6 bases). Sequencing was performed on PBMCs. This TCR was sampled from a girl aged 2-10 years in good health and CMV-seropositive. Written as DNA, the CDR3 is TGTGCCGTCCACAGGGATTCGGACTATGGCTACACCTTC. Protein: CAVHRDSDYGYTF.